This T cell receptor (beta chain) was identified in a study of blood T cell repertoires in COVID-19. Study as a whole: COVID-19 samples collected from the United States, Italy and Spain covered acute and convalescent phases. PBMCs, B-cell-depleted T cells, or T cells were the source of the cDNA or gDNA that made up the material.

CDR1 is LNHDA and CDR2 is SQIVND in the germline V gene (reference sequence). The J segment lost 4 bases and the V segment lost 8 bases, leaving 11 bases of the junction unmatched. This CDR3 has 17 amino acids. Original processing methods: How many nucleated cells were present was estimated from reference gene primer amplification. TCRdb keeps only in-frame clones here, not all; method: immunoSEQ multiplex PCR. The V and J calls and clone size were taken over from that table, and D and trimming were inferred from the DNA. The table includes about 290,000 clones, around four fifths detected once. The chain links TRBV19 to TRBJ2-6, with 10 bases matching TRBD2. This receptor was identified in a woman aged 45-65 years with active or convalescent COVID-19. The material sequenced was peripheral blood. The CDR3 nucleotides read TGTGCCAGTTCTAGCGGGAGATTGTCGAGGGGGGCCAACGTCCTGACTTTC. Its translation: CASSSGRLSRGANVLTF.